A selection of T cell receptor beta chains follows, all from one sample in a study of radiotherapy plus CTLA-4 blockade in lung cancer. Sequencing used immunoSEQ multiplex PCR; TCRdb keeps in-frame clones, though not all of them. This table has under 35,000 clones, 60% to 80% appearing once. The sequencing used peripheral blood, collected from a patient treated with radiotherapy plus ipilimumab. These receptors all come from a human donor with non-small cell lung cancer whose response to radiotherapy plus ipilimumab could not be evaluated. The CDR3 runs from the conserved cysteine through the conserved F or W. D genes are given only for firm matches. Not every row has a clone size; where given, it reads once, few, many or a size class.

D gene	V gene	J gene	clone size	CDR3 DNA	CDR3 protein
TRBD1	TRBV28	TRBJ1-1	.	TGTGCCAGCGTCCTTGTGACAGGGGTCACTGAAGCTTTCTTT	CASVLVTGVTEAFF
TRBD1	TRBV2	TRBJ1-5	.	TGTGCCAGCATCGGGGGACAGAGCAATCAGCCCCAGCATTTT	CASIGGQSNQPQHF
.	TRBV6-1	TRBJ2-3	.	TGTGCCAGTACCTACGGAGATACGCAGTATTTT	CASTYGDTQYF
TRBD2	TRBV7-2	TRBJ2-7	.	TGTGCCAGCAGCTTAGACGGGAGGTGGCCCTACGAGCAGTACTTC	CASSLDGRWPYEQYF
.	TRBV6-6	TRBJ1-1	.	TGTGCCAGCAGTTACGCGGACAATGTGCACACTGAAGCTTTCTTT	CASSYADNVHTEAFF
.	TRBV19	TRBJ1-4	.	TGTGCCAGTAGGAGGACGAGCGGTGAAGAAAAACTGTTTTTT	CASRRTSGEEKLFF
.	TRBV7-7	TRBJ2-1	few	TGTGCCAGCAGCGGTAACCGGGACTCTATGAAGTTCTTC	CASSGNRDSMKFF
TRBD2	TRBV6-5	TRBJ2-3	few	TGTGCCAGCAGGAATGGCGGGAGTGGCACAGATACGCAGTATTTT	CASRNGGSGTDTQYF
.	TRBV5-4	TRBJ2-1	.	TGTGCCAGCAGCTTGAGAAGCGGTCCGTACAATGAGCAGTTCTTC	CASSLRSGPYNEQFF
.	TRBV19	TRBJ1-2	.	TGTGCCAGTAGTACGACAACTAACTATGGCTACACCTTC	CASSTTTNYGYTF
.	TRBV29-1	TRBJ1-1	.	TGCAGCGTCGGCGGGGGAAACACTGAAGCTTTCTTT	CSVGGGNTEAFF
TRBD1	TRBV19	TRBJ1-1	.	TGTGCCAGTAGTCCCAGGGGGCTGGGTGAAGCTTTCTTT	CASSPRGLGEAFF
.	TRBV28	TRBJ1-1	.	TGTGCCAGCAGTTTAGGCGGCAGGGTGAGCACTGAAGCTTTCTTT	CASSLGGRVSTEAFF
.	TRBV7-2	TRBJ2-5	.	TGTGCCAGCAGCTTATCCGGGGGTGGGACCCAGTACTTC	CASSLSGGGTQYF
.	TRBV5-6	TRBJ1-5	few	TGTGCCAGCAGTTTTGGGCAGTTTGACAATCAGCCCCAGCATTTT	CASSFGQFDNQPQHF
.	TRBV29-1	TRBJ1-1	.	TGCAGCGCCCAGGGGAGTCGGACTGAAGCTTTCTTT	CSAQGSRTEAFF
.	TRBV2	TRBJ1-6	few	TGTGCCAGCAGTGACATGAGCTCCTATAATTCACCCCTCCACTTT	CASSDMSSYNSPLHF
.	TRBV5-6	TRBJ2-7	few	TGTGCCAGCAGCTTGGCCGCAGCGGGTGCCGATGGGGAGCAGTACTTC	CASSLAAAGADGEQYF
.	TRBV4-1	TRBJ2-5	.	TGCGCCAGCAGCCGCAGGGACACGGAAGAGACCCAGTACTTC	CASSRRDTEETQYF
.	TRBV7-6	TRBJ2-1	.	TGTGCCAGCAGCTTAGCCGGGGGAATAACCTCCCATGAGCAGTTCTTC	CASSLAGGITSHEQFF
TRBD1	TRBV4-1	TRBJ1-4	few	TGCGCCAGCAGCCAAAGATCGACAGGGTTGAATGAAAAACTGTTTTTT	CASSQRSTGLNEKLFF
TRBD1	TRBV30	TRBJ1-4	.	TGTGCCTCTTCGACAGGGCACCCGGAAAAACTGTTTTTT	CASSTGHPEKLFF